The 30 T cell receptor beta chains below were found in one sample sequenced in a study of blood T cell repertoires in COVID-19. Sequenced by immunoSEQ multiplex PCR; TCRdb stores in-frame clones only, minus some. Here the sample spans 13,000 or so clones, under 80% being singletons. The sample comprised peripheral blood. Source of these receptors: a human donor in a cohort sampled during active COVID-19.

In the case of this clone: A far larger clone is one nucleotide away, so this likely arose from a read error. The rearrangement uses TRBV12-3 or TRBV12-4 and TRBJ1-1; TRBD1 matches 9 bases. The trim removed 7 bases at V and 5 bases at J, leaving 5 bases unmatched. CDR3 length: 13 amino acids. The CDR3 region is CASIKQGATEAFF. DNA for the CDR3: TGTGCCAGCATTAAACAGGGGGCAACTGAAGCTTTCTTT.

The V gene is TRBV14, the J gene TRBJ2-1; TRBD1 agrees at 10 bases. CDR1 SGHDN and CDR2 FVKESK come from the germline V gene. V lost 3 bases, J lost 9 bases, and 8 bases stayed unmatched. The CDR3 runs to 15 residues. CDR3 DNA sequence: TGTGCCAGCAGCCAGACAGGGGGCATAGTAGGTGAGCAGTTCTTC. Protein: CASSQTGGIVGEQFF. The variable domain in full, completed from reference TRBV14 and TRBJ2-1, reads EAGVTQFPSHSVIEKGQTVTLRCDPISGHDNLYWYRRVMGKEIKFLLHFVKESKQDESGMPNNRFLAERTGGTYSTLKVQPAELEDSGVYFCASSQTGGIVGEQFFGPGTRLTVL.

The J gene is TRBJ2-6, the V gene TRBV6-5; D is unclear. The length of the CDR3 is 16 residues. Trimming removed 1 base at V and 0 bases at J, with 7 bases between. Germline V CDR1 and CDR2: MNHEY, SVGAGI. The CDR3 reads CASSYFFSSGANVLTF. CDR3 DNA sequence: TGTGCCAGCAGTTACTTTTTCAGCTCTGGGGCCAACGTCCTGACTTTC.

The sample holds a few counts of this clone. J is TRBJ2-5 and V is TRBV18; D ambiguous. The CDR3 is 13 amino acids. V was cut by 1 base and J by 3 bases, with 6 bases left in between. CDR1 KGHSH and CDR2 LQKENI come from the germline V gene. The CDR3 sequence: CASSPRPEETQYF. The CDR3 coding sequence is TGTGCCAGCTCACCACGGCCCGAAGAGACCCAGTACTTC.

This clone showed up just a few times. This chain connects TRBV5-1 to TRBJ1-1; D gene unclear. CDR1 is SGHRS, CDR2 YFSETQ, per germline. V lost 6 bases to trimming and J lost 1 base, with 10 bases between them. The CDR3 spans 13 residues. The CDR3 DNA reads as TGCGCCAGCACCCGGGCGGGGAACACTGAAGCTTTCTTT. Translation gives CASTRAGNTEAFF.

This chain links TRBV7-2 with TRBJ1-2; 8 bases line up with TRBD1. The CDR3 totals 14 residues. The germline gives CDR1 SGHTA, CDR2 FQGNSA. V shed 5 bases, J shed 4 bases, and the junction held 6 bases outside the gene matches. The DNA for the CDR3 is TGTGCCAGCAGCCCCTACACAGGGGGCTATGGCTACACCTTC. The encoded protein is CASSPYTGGYGYTF.

V gene TRBV6-5 combines with J gene TRBJ2-7; 7 bases map to TRBD1. The CDR3 runs to 12 residues. With V trimmed by 8 bases and J by 9 bases, 10 bases remained unmatched. Germline V gene lookup returns CDR1 MNHEY and CDR2 SVGAGI. CDR3 in amino acids: CASWDRPYAQYF. As DNA, the CDR3 is TGTGCCAGCTGGGACAGACCCTATGCGCAGTACTTC.

The CDR3, as DNA: TGTGCCAGTAGTTTTCAGGTAAACACTGAAGCTTTCTTT. Translation gives CASSFQVNTEAFF. V usage is TRBV19 and J usage is TRBJ1-1; D gene uncertain. Germline V gene sequence: CDR1 LNHDA, CDR2 SQIVND (reference sequence). The CDR3 spans 13 residues. V lost 5 bases and J 2 bases, leaving 9 bases between the germline ends. The full variable domain, completed using reference TRBV19 and TRBJ1-1, is DGGITQSPKYLFRKEGQNVTLSCEQNLNHDAMYWYRQDPGQGLRLIYYSQIVNDFQKGDIAEGYSVSREKKESFPLTVTSAQKNPTAFYLCASSFQVNTEAFFGQGTRLTVV.

The rearrangement uses TRBV28 and TRBJ2-3; TRBD2 matches at 10 bases. The germline gives CDR1 MDHEN, CDR2 SYDVKM. Losses at the gene ends were 6 bases for V and 3 bases for J; bases not matched to a gene: 3. There are 14 residues in the CDR3. CDR3 coding DNA: TGTGCCAGCAGGAAACTAGCGGGGACAGATACGCAGTATTTT. Amino acid sequence: CASRKLAGTDTQYF.

The J gene is TRBJ2-7, the V gene TRBV5-1; 8 positions match TRBD1. Germline trimming cut 0 bases from V and 0 bases from J; bases unmatched to any gene: 5. The CDR3 spans 16 residues. Germline assignment: CDR1 SGHRS and CDR2 YFSETQ. In nucleotides, the CDR3 is TGCGCCAGCAGCTTGGGGGGACAGGCCAGCTCCTACGAGCAGTACTTC. Translated, it gives CASSLGGQASSYEQYF.

This clone was recorded a few times. The chain carries TRBV10-1 and TRBJ1-2; 8 bases map to TRBD1. The CDR3 length is 14 residues. Trimming took 2 bases from V and 4 from J; bases not matched to a gene: 3. Germline V gene data show CDR1 as WNHNN and CDR2 as SYGVQD (reference sequence). The chain's CDR3 is CASSEQGAAYGYTF. DNA for the CDR3: TGCGCCAGCAGTGAGCAGGGGGCTGCCTATGGCTACACCTTC.

The chain is built from TRBV27 and TRBJ1-4; no clear D. Germline loops: CDR1 MNHEY, CDR2 SMNVEV (reference sequence). The CDR3 totals 14 residues. The V and J ends lost 5 bases and 3 bases respectively, with 10 bases between them. The CDR3 DNA sequence: TGTGCCAGCAGTCCCTACGGGGCTAATGAAAAACTGTTTTTT. Its protein product is CASSPYGANEKLFF.

In this sample, this clone turned up a few times. This chain joins TRBV2 and TRBJ1-6; 8 positions agree with TRBD1. The germline CDR1 and CDR2 sequences are SNHLY and FYNNEI. The CDR3 is made up of 14 amino acids. Trimming at V came to 10 bases and at J to 14 bases, leaving 16 bases not matched to a gene. The DNA for the CDR3 is TGTGCCACCATGTCCGACAGGGGATTATCGTCCCTCCACTTT. This codes for CATMSDRGLSSLHF.

V and J are TRBV7-9 and TRBJ2-7; 10 positions agree with TRBD1. The CDR3 has 15 residues. Trimming at V came to 5 bases and at J to 7 bases, leaving 11 bases not matched to a gene. Per germline, CDR1 SEHNR and CDR2 FQNEAQ (reference sequence). The CDR3 region is CASSPPGQGKWEQYF. The CDR3 nucleotides read TGTGCCAGCAGCCCCCCGGGACAGGGGAAGTGGGAGCAGTACTTC.

The rearrangement links TRBV9 to TRBJ2-3; TRBD2 agrees at 8 bases. The germline V gene encodes CDR1 SGDLS and CDR2 YYNGEE. The CDR3 runs to 16 residues. V was clipped by 0 bases and J by 1 base; unmatched bases: 4. For the CDR3, the DNA is TGTGCCAGCAGCGTAGGCAGTAGCGGGGGCACAGATACGCAGTATTTT. Its protein is CASSVGSSGGTDTQYF.

The chain combines TRBV19 with TRBJ2-1; 10 nucleotides match TRBD2. Per germline, CDR1 LNHDA and CDR2 SQIVND (reference sequence). The V gene end was trimmed by 2 bases and the J gene end by 0 bases; junction bases not matched to a gene: 1. This CDR3 is 16 amino acids long. CDR3 in amino acids: CASSISSGGSYNEQFF. CDR3 bases: TGTGCCAGTAGTATATCTAGCGGGGGCTCCTACAATGAGCAGTTCTTC.

This clone was detected only a few times. The chain recombines TRBV19 with TRBJ1-5, with 9 nucleotides matching TRBD1. CDR3 length: 18 residues. CDR1 and CDR2 from the germline V gene are LNHDA and SQIVND (reference sequence). V shed 5 bases, J shed 2 bases, and the junction held 13 bases outside the gene matches. For the CDR3, the DNA is TGTGCCAGTAGTCCCGGGACAGGGAACAGTATTGGCAATCAGCCCCAGCATTTT. It is translated as CASSPGTGNSIGNQPQHF.

CDR3 in amino acids: CASSFIGVGTQYF. The CDR3 nucleotides read TGTGCCAGCAGTTTTATCGGGGTCGGGACCCAGTACTTC. The V call is TRBV12-3 or TRBV12-4, the J call TRBJ2-5, with a tentative D call TRBD2 (5 bases). The V gene lost 3 bases and the J gene lost 7 bases, with 12 bases spanning the gap. This CDR3 has 13 residues.

This clone appeared a few times. DNA for the CDR3: TGCAGCGTTGGTGGGGACAGCTACGAGCAGTACTTC. It yields the protein CSVGGDSYEQYF. The V and J genes are TRBV29-1 and TRBJ2-7, with TRBD1 matching 7 bases. CDR3 length equals 12 residues. Germline CDR1 reads SQVTM; CDR2 reads ANQGSEA. The J segment lost 3 bases and the V segment lost 4 bases, leaving 3 bases of the junction unmatched.

This sequence joins TRBV7-9 and TRBJ2-2; 7 bases are shared with TRBD2. Germline-derived CDR1 and CDR2 are SEHNR and FQNEAQ (reference sequence). CDR3 size: 16 residues. With 3 bases clipped from V and 4 bases from J, the junction kept 8 bases outside the gene matches. In DNA, the CDR3 is TGTGCCAGCAGCTTCCCCAGCGGGGAGGTCACCGGGGAGCTGTTTTTT. It is translated as CASSFPSGEVTGELFF. Full variable domain (outside the CDR3, taken from reference TRBV7-9 and TRBJ2-2): DTGVSQNPRHKITKRGQNVTFRCDPISEHNRLYWYRQTLGQGPEFLTYFQNEAQLEKSRLLSDRFSAERPKGSFSTLEIQRTEQGDSAMYLCASSFPSGEVTGELFFGEGSRLTVL.

The genes are TRBV5-8 and TRBJ2-1; 7 nucleotides align to TRBD1. V lost 0 bases to trimming and J lost 6 bases; unmatched junction nucleotides: 6. The length of the CDR3 is 15 residues. Germline loops: CDR1 SGHTS, CDR2 YDEGEE. As DNA, the CDR3 is TGTGCCAGCAGCTTGGGACAGGGATACCCCAATGAGCAGTTCTTC. It encodes CASSLGQGYPNEQFF.

This clone occurred a few times. This chain connects TRBV4-2 to TRBJ1-2; D perhaps matches TRBD1 (5 bases). CDR3 size: 13 residues. The V end lost 1 base, the J end lost 7 bases, and 10 bases lay between the germline ends. Germline V CDR1 and CDR2: LGHNA, YNFKEQ. The CDR3 protein is CASSQGGPGGYTF. In DNA, the CDR3 is TGTGCCAGCAGCCAAGGGGGCCCGGGTGGCTACACCTTC.

V is TRBV9 and J is TRBJ1-1; a weak D match, TRBD1 (6 bases). In germline, CDR1 is SGDLS, CDR2 YYNGEE. The CDR3 spans 16 residues. V gave up 0 bases and J gave up 5 bases, with 17 bases separating them. The CDR3 here is CASSVVGTLRGTEAFF. Here the CDR3 DNA reads TGTGCCAGCAGCGTAGTGGGGACATTAAGGGGGACTGAAGCTTTCTTT.

The V gene is TRBV5-1, the J gene TRBJ2-7, with TRBD2 matching 8 bases. V gave up 3 bases and J gave up 3 bases; unmatched junction bases: 5. The CDR3 is 14 residues long. Per the germline V gene, CDR1 is SGHRS and CDR2 is YFSETQ. CDR3 residues: CASSWTSRDYEQYF. In nucleotides, the CDR3 is TGCGCCAGCAGCTGGACTAGCAGGGACTACGAGCAGTACTTC.

The V call is TRBV27, the J call TRBJ1-6; D gene ambiguous. Germline lookup yields CDR1 MNHEY and CDR2 SMNVEV (reference sequence). V lost 6 bases and J 6 bases, leaving 15 bases between the germline ends. The CDR3 contains 15 residues. CDR3 DNA: TGTGCCAGCAGCTTCCTGGGGAGAAGTAATTCACCCCTCCACTTT. Protein: CASSFLGRSNSPLHF.

The chain joins TRBV14 to TRBJ1-6; D is ambiguous. Germline values: CDR1 SGHDN, CDR2 FVKESK. Trimming left V 1 base short and J 1 base short, with 8 bases between. CDR3 length equals 16 residues. The CDR3 coding sequence is TGTGCCAGCAGCCAAGTCGGGAGGTCCTATAATTCACCCCTCCACTTT. It is translated as CASSQVGRSYNSPLHF.

The gene calls are TRBV5-1 and TRBJ2-1, with TRBD1 matching over 9 bases. With V trimmed by 0 bases and J by 5 bases, 6 bases remained unmatched. This CDR3 is built from 16 residues. CDR1 and CDR2 from the germline V gene are SGHRS and YFSETQ. CDR3 in DNA: TGCGCCAGCAGCTTGGTTCCCGGGACAGGGAACAATGAGCAGTTCTTC. Encoded protein: CASSLVPGTGNNEQFF.

The J gene is TRBJ2-5, the V gene TRBV5-1, with 13 bases identical to TRBD2. The CDR3 is made up of 16 amino acids. The germline CDR1 and CDR2 sequences are SGHRS and YFSETQ. J gave up 1 base and V 0 bases, and 0 bases lay outside the gene matches. CDR3 amino acids: CASSLGTSGGQETQYF. The DNA of the CDR3 is TGCGCCAGCAGCTTGGGGACTAGCGGGGGCCAAGAGACCCAGTACTTC.

V usage is TRBV6-5 and J usage is TRBJ1-1; weak D call: TRBD1 (5 bases). The V end lost 8 bases, the J end lost 1 base, and 17 bases lay between the germline ends. The germline gives CDR1 MNHEY, CDR2 SVGAGI. The CDR3 is 15 residues long. This CDR3 reads CASRSFGGANTEAFF. Here the CDR3 DNA reads TGTGCCAGCCGGTCTTTCGGGGGAGCGAACACTGAAGCTTTCTTT.

This clone was observed a single time. The chain links TRBV27 to TRBJ2-7, with 7 bases that match TRBD1. This CDR3 has 15 amino acids. CDR1 and CDR2 (germline): MNHEY, SMNVEV (reference sequence). J gave up 2 bases and V 2 bases, and 6 bases lay outside the gene matches. CDR3 DNA: TGTGCCAGCAGTTTACATTTGGGACAGACCTACGAGCAGTACTTC. Encoded protein: CASSLHLGQTYEQYF.